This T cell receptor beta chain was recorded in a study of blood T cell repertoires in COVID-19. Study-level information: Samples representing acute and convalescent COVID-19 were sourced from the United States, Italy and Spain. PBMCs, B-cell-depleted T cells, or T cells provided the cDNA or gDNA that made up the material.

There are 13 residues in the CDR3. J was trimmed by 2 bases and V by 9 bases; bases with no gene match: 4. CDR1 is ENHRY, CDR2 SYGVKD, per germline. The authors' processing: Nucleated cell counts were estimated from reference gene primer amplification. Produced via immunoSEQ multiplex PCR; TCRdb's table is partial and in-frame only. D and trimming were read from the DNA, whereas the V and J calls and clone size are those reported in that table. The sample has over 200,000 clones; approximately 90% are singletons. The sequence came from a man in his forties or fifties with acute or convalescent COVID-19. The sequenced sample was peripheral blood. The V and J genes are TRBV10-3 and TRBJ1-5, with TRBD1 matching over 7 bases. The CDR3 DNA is TGTGCCATAGGGGACAGCGGCAATCAGCCCCAGCATTTT. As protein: CAIGDSGNQPQHF.